These 19 T cell receptor beta chains share one sample of origin, sequenced in a study of T cell responses to AZD1222 COVID-19 vaccine. TCRdb keeps only in-frame clones here, not all; method: immunoSEQ multiplex PCR. The sample shows around 200,000 clones, approximately 91% of them seen only once. Sequenced material: peripheral blood, taken on day 0 of AZD1222 vaccination. All receptors derive from an adult in good health.

This chain connects TRBV3-1 (or the pseudogene TRBV3-2) to TRBJ2-7; 12 bases are shared with TRBD1. This CDR3 is 18 amino acids long. V was clipped by 3 bases and J by 0 bases; unmatched bases: 9. Germline V CDR1 and CDR2: LGHDT, YNNKEL (reference sequence). The CDR3 sequence is CASSHPGQGAFVSYEQYF. CDR3 DNA: TGTGCCAGCAGCCATCCGGGACAGGGGGCGTTTGTCTCCTACGAGCAGTACTTC.

The CDR3 DNA sequence: TGTTGTCGCCCTGGCATTCCGGGACAGGGTGTCACTGAAGCTTTCTTT. This sequence encodes CCRPGIPGQGVTEAFF. The J gene is TRBJ1-1, the V gene TRBV27; 9 bases map to TRBD1. Germline loops: CDR1 MNHEY, CDR2 SMNVEV (reference sequence). CDR3 length: 16 amino acids.

The V call is TRBV5-4, the J call TRBJ2-3; possibly TRBD1 for D (5 bases). CDR3 length equals 16 residues. The germline V and J ends were trimmed by 0 bases and 5 bases, with 16 bases remaining between them. The V gene's germline CDR1 is SGHNT and CDR2 YYREEE (reference sequence). For the CDR3, the DNA is TGTGCCAGCAGCTTGGCCCGTGCAGGGTCGGGAGATACGCAGTATTTT. Amino acid sequence: CASSLARAGSGDTQYF.

Only one count was recorded for this clone. The V gene is TRBV7-2, the J gene TRBJ2-1; 9 bases align to TRBD2. Germline lookup yields CDR1 SGHTA and CDR2 FQGNSA. The length of the CDR3 is 14 residues. Trimming took 4 bases from V and 7 from J; bases not matched to a gene: 5. CDR3 residues: CASSSGLAWNEQFF. The CDR3 DNA reads as TGTGCCAGCAGCTCGGGACTAGCTTGGAATGAGCAGTTCTTC.

V is TRBV5-1 and J is TRBJ1-1; D is ambiguous. The CDR3 consists of 13 residues. Germline V gene data show CDR1 as SGHRS and CDR2 as YFSETQ. With 4 bases removed from V and 3 bases from J, the gap between germline ends came to 10 bases. The CDR3 reads CASSRDGDTEAFF. Written as DNA, the CDR3 is TGCGCCAGCAGCCGAGACGGGGACACTGAAGCTTTCTTT.

The chain recombines TRBV5-1 with TRBJ1-6, with a weak D call TRBD1 (5 bases). Germline assignment: CDR1 SGHRS and CDR2 YFSETQ. Trimming removed 7 bases from V and 8 bases from J, with 16 bases in between. The CDR3 contains 14 residues. In nucleotides, the CDR3 is TGCGCCAGCGGCCAGCAGGGCCAGGATTCACCCCTCCACTTT. Translating gives CASGQQGQDSPLHF.

The V and J genes are TRBV3-1 (or the pseudogene TRBV3-2) and TRBJ1-5; a weak D match, TRBD1 (6 bases). The CDR3 extends over 15 amino acids. CDR1 and CDR2 (germline): LGHDT, YNNKEL (reference sequence). Trimming removed 1 base at V and 3 bases at J, with 10 bases between. CDR3 in amino acids: CASSQVRDTNQPQHF. The CDR3 DNA reads as TGTGCCAGCAGCCAAGTCCGGGACACCAATCAGCCCCAGCATTTT.

This chain connects TRBV7-8 to TRBJ2-1; 7 bases match TRBD2. The CDR3 loop spans 15 amino acids. J gave up 6 bases and V 5 bases, and 10 bases lay outside the gene matches. CDR1 SGHVS and CDR2 FQNEAQ come from the germline V gene. CDR3 nucleotides: TGTGCCAGCAGCCCTAAAGGGTGGGGGGGCAATGAGCAGTTCTTC. Translating it yields CASSPKGWGGNEQFF.

The chain couples TRBV27 to TRBJ1-2, with D perhaps matching TRBD1 (6 bases). The CDR3 has 15 residues. Germline values: CDR1 MNHEY, CDR2 SMNVEV (reference sequence). Trimming shortened V by 5 bases and J by 8 bases, and 21 bases separated the two germline ends. This CDR3 is CASSPTGAPVLGYTF. The CDR3 coding sequence is TGTGCCAGCAGTCCCACGGGGGCGCCGGTCCTCGGCTACACCTTC.

The CDR3 reads CASSYSSRDMNTEAFF. For the CDR3, the DNA is TGTGCCAGCAGTTACTCGTCCAGGGACATGAACACTGAAGCTTTCTTT. The chain combines TRBV6-5 with TRBJ1-1; D might be TRBD1 (6 bases). Germline V gives CDR1 MNHEY, CDR2 SVGAGI. V was shortened by 0 bases and J by 0 bases, with 11 bases between the two germline ends. This CDR3 has 16 residues.

This clone came up once. This chain connects TRBV7-2 to TRBJ2-7; TRBD2 matches at 9 bases. Trimming took 1 base from V and 1 from J; bases not matched to a gene: 5. The CDR3 runs 16 residues. The germline gives CDR1 SGHTA, CDR2 FQGNSA. The CDR3 DNA reads as TGTGCCAGCAGCTTAGGGGCTAGCGGGGAGTCCTACGAGCAGTACTTC. Protein: CASSLGASGESYEQYF.

The chain recombines TRBV5-1 with TRBJ2-5; tentative D call: TRBD2 (6 bases). This CDR3 is built from 15 residues. Germline V lookup: CDR1 SGHRS, CDR2 YFSETQ. V was pared by 4 bases and J by 1 base, with 14 bases between. CDR3 sequence reads: CASSRTGVGQETQYF. The CDR3 nucleotides read TGCGCCAGCAGCAGAACGGGAGTAGGCCAAGAGACCCAGTACTTC.

This chain joins TRBV18 and TRBJ1-1; D unresolved. Deletions cut 3 bases from V and 0 bases from J, with 5 bases between. Germline V CDR1 and CDR2: KGHSH, LQKENI. This CDR3 comprises 13 residues. The CDR3 region is CASSPTLNTEAFF. DNA for the CDR3: TGTGCCAGCTCACCCACATTGAACACTGAAGCTTTCTTT.

This rearrangement joins TRBV9 to TRBJ2-5, with 11 positions matching TRBD2. With V trimmed by 3 bases and J by 3 bases, 7 bases remained unmatched. Germline CDR1 SGDLS, CDR2 YYNGEE. The CDR3 contains 16 residues. The CDR3 DNA is TGTGCCAGCAGCGGGGGTAGCGGGAGGGCCGAAGAGACCCAGTACTTC. It codes for CASSGGSGRAEETQYF.

The V call is TRBV9, the J call TRBJ2-7; D gene ambiguous. Trimming stripped 0 bases from V and 3 bases from J, with 13 bases between. This CDR3 has 15 amino acids. Looked up from germline, CDR1 is SGDLS and CDR2 is YYNGEE. The CDR3, as DNA: TGTGCCAGCAGCGTAGGGTTACAGCCACTCTACGAGCAGTACTTC. Translation gives CASSVGLQPLYEQYF.

V usage is TRBV7-9 and J usage is TRBJ1-2; 7 bases line up with TRBD1. The CDR3 totals 15 residues. The ends lost 5 bases at V and 4 bases at J; junction bases unmatched: 10. Germline V gene lookup returns CDR1 SEHNR and CDR2 FQNEAQ (reference sequence). The DNA of the CDR3 is TGTGCCAGCAGCAGACCAACAGGGGTTGTCTATGGCTACACCTTC. Amino acid sequence: CASSRPTGVVYGYTF.

The rearrangement uses TRBV4-3 and TRBJ1-1; D is unresolved. The CDR3 consists of 17 residues. Trimming shortened V by 0 bases and J by 4 bases, and 18 bases separated the two germline ends. Looked up from germline, CDR1 is LGHNA and CDR2 is YSLEER. CDR3 coding DNA: TGCGCCAGCAGCCAAGAGTTTACCCACCCGAAAGTCACTGAAGCTTTCTTT. Translation: CASSQEFTHPKVTEAFF.

The chain employs TRBV5-1 and TRBJ2-5; perhaps TRBD1 as D (7 bases). V was trimmed by 5 bases and J by 2 bases, leaving 13 bases between them. There are 14 residues in the CDR3. Germline V gene data show CDR1 as SGHRS and CDR2 as YFSETQ. The CDR3 region has the DNA TGCGCCAGCAGGGGGGGCAGGGGGCAAGAGACCCAGTACTTC. Its translation: CASRGGRGQETQYF.

The chain employs TRBV27 and TRBJ1-5; D is ambiguous. This CDR3 spans 14 amino acids. V lost 6 bases to trimming and J lost 1 base, with 10 bases between them. Germline CDR1 MNHEY, CDR2 SMNVEV (reference sequence). The CDR3 bases are TGTGCCAGCAGGCCTTTAGGGAGCAATCAGCCCCAGCATTTT. Translating it yields CASRPLGSNQPQHF.